This T cell receptor (beta chain) is from a study of vaccination effects on CD4 cells after COVID-19. Scientists isolated CD4+ T cells after a roughly nine-day culture period ended. Infection with SARS-CoV-2 occurred in the person between March and December 2020, and PCR confirmed it. Of the BNT162b2 and mRNA-1273 vaccines, participants received two doses of one or the other. Method: immunoSEQ multiplex PCR; TCRdb's copy keeps in-frame clones and lacks some. The sample holds tens of thousands of clones, approximately 81% seen once. About this clone itself: Its target is unknown.

Germline values: CDR1 SNHLY, CDR2 FYNNEI. Trimming cost V 3 bases and J 5 bases; bases outside gene matches: 9. This CDR3 has 15 residues. The chain combines TRBV2 with TRBJ2-5; 7 positions agree with TRBD2. This sample comprised CD4+ T cells from PBMCs cultured without peptide, obtained after COVID-19 vaccination. The sequence was collected from a human donor who had a prior SARS-CoV-2 infection. CDR3 sequence: CASSDFRLARETQYF. For the CDR3, the DNA is TGTGCCAGCAGTGATTTTAGACTAGCACGGGAGACCCAGTACTTC.